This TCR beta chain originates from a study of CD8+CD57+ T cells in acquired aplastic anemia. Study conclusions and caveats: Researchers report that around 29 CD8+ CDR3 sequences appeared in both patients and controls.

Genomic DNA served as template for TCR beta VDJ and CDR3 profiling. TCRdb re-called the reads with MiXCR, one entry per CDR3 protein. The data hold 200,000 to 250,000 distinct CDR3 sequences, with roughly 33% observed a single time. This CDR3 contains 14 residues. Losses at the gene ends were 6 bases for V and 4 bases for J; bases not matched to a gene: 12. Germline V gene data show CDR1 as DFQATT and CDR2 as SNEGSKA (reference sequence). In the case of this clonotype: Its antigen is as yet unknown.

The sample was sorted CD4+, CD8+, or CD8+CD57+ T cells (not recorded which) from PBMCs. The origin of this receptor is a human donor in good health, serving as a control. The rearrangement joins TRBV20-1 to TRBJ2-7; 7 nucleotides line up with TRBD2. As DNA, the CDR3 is TGCAGTGCCGAACCGGGGGAGGGAACATACGAGCAGTACTTC. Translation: CSAEPGEGTYEQYF.